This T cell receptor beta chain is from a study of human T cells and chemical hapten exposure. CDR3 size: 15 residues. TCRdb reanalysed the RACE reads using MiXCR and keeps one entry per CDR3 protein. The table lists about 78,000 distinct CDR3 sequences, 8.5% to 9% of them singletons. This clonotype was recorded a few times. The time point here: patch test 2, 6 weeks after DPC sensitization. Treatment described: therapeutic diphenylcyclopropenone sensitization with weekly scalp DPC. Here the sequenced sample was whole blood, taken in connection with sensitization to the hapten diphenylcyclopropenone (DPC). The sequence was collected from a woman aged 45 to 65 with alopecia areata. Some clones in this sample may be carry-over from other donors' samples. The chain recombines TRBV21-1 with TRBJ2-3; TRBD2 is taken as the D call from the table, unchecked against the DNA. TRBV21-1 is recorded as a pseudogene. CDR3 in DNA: TGTGCCAGCAGCATACTAGCGGGGATCCCAGATACGCAGTATTTT. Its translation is CASSILAGIPDTQYF.